The source of this TCR beta chain is a study of brain metastases from non-small cell lung cancer. The CDR3 extends over 14 amino acids. Trimming stripped 6 bases from V and 3 bases from J, with 12 bases between. Per germline, CDR1 MNHEY and CDR2 SVGAGI. Sequencing used immunoSEQ multiplex PCR; TCRdb keeps in-frame clones, though not all of them. The sample lists about 1,500 clones; 88% were seen once. This chain joins TRBV6-5 and TRBJ1-5, with D unresolved. The sequenced sample consisted of tumor-adjacent normal tissue. This clonotype originated in a donor at least 40 years old with non-small cell lung cancer. DNA of the CDR3: TGTGCCAGCAGGCTGAATGGCGCCAATCAGCCCCAGCATTTT. As protein: CASRLNGANQPQHF.